Presented here are 4 T cell receptor beta chains from one specimen sequenced in a study of control samples from healthy donors and cancer patients. Sequenced by immunoSEQ multiplex PCR; TCRdb stores in-frame clones only, minus some. The data show around 71,000 clones, with 75% to 95% seen just once and 1% to 1.5% held by the top ten. The sequenced sample consisted of PBMCs. These receptors all stem from a woman aged 45-60 years with colorectal cancer.

The gene calls are TRBV4-2 and TRBJ2-3; D is perhaps TRBD1 (5 bases). The CDR3 runs 15 residues. Trimming took 0 bases from V and 0 from J, leaving 7 bases between them. CDR1 and CDR2 (germline): LGHNA, YNFKEQ. In DNA form, the CDR3 reads TGTGCCAGCAGCCAAGACAGGGTTAGCACAGATACGCAGTATTTT. It translates to CASSQDRVSTDTQYF.

V and J are TRBV21-1 and TRBJ2-7; the D segment call TRBD2 is taken from the table without a DNA check. TRBV21-1 is recorded as a pseudogene. CDR3 length: 17 amino acids. CDR3 sequence reads: CASSNLAPTAGGYEQYF. The CDR3 nucleotides read TGTGCCAGCAGCAACTTAGCCCCGACGGCGGGAGGCTACGAGCAGTACTTC.

This chain links TRBV7-8 with TRBJ1-1; TRBD1 is a possible D gene (5 bases). The V gene lost 5 bases and the J gene lost 5 bases, with 12 bases spanning the gap. CDR3 length: 13 residues. CDR1 and CDR2 (germline): SGHVS, FQNEAQ. Written as DNA, the CDR3 is TGTGCCAGCAGCAGGGCCCGGGGGACTGAAGCTTTCTTT. Translation gives CASSRARGTEAFF.

The chain links TRBV7-3 to TRBJ2-7, with a weak D call TRBD2 (5 bases). The length of the CDR3 is 13 residues. Trimming removed 2 bases at V and 6 bases at J, with 11 bases between. Germline CDR1 is SGHTA and CDR2 is FQGTGA. Written as DNA, the CDR3 is TGTGCCAGCAGCTTAGAGGAGGCGTTCGAGCAGTACTTC. This codes for CASSLEEAFEQYF.